What follows are 5 T cell receptor beta chains derived from one specimen sequenced in a study of shared clonotypes between healthy human individuals. TCRdb's copy holds only in-frame clones and misses some; the assay was immunoSEQ multiplex PCR. The repertoire holds around 1.9 million clones, around 93% seen once, with about 1.6% in the top ten. As defined, naive CD8 cells were CD45RO-negative and positively selected for CCR7, with terminally differentiated effector memory CD45RA+ cells excluded. The specimen sequenced was naive CD8+ T cells from PBMCs. The receptors were gathered from a man between 18 and 29 years old in good health. Some clones in this sample may be carry-over from other donors' samples.

This chain uses TRBV11-2 with TRBJ2-7; D gene ambiguous. The CDR3 has 15 amino acids. Germline V gene sequence: CDR1 SGHAT, CDR2 FQNNGV. Trimming cost V 2 bases and J 1 base, with 12 bases left between them. This CDR3 is CASSLQAFGSYEQYF. The CDR3 DNA sequence: TGTGCCAGCAGCTTACAGGCCTTCGGATCCTACGAGCAGTACTTC. Drawing the rest from reference TRBV11-2 and TRBJ2-7, the complete variable domain is EAGVAQSPRYKIIEKRQSVAFWCNPISGHATLYWYQQILGQGPKLLIQFQNNGVVDDSQLPKDRFSAERLKGVDSTLKIQPAKLEDSAVYLCASSLQAFGSYEQYFGPGTRLTVT.

The V gene is TRBV7-9, the J gene TRBJ1-1; D may be TRBD1 (5 bases). V lost 3 bases, J lost 0 bases, and 14 bases lay in between. The germline V gene has CDR1 SEHNR and CDR2 FQNEAQ (reference sequence). The CDR3 contains 16 residues. CDR3 protein: CASSFTTASMNTEAFF. The CDR3 DNA reads TGTGCCAGCAGCTTTACGACAGCGAGCATGAACACTGAAGCTTTCTTT.

As concerns this clone: Other DNA variants within this sample encode the same CDR3. V usage is TRBV6-5 and J usage is TRBJ1-1, with 7 bases that match TRBD1. Germline CDR1 reads MNHEY; CDR2 reads SVGAGI. The CDR3 is 12 residues long. V lost 6 bases and J lost 4; bases outside the gene matches: 2. CDR3 sequence reads: CASSPGGTEAFF. Here the CDR3 DNA reads TGTGCCAGCAGCCCAGGGGGCACTGAAGCTTTCTTT.

The rearrangement links TRBV7-6 to TRBJ2-2, with D perhaps matching TRBD2 (5 bases). This CDR3 region has 15 residues. Trimming cost V 0 bases and J 7 bases, with 12 bases left between them. Germline V CDR1 and CDR2: SGHVS, FNYEAQ. The CDR3 sequence is CASSLAVAPDGELFF. The CDR3 DNA reads TGTGCCAGCAGCTTAGCAGTAGCGCCTGACGGGGAGCTGTTTTTT.

The CDR3 bases are TGTGCCAGCAGTGTAGGATTGGGGGCTTACGAGCAGTACTTC. It codes for CASSVGLGAYEQYF. The chain carries TRBV6-1 and TRBJ2-7; possibly TRBD1 for D (6 bases). This CDR3 is 14 amino acids long. Germline CDR1 MNHNS, CDR2 SASEGT. V was clipped by 4 bases and J by 4 bases, with 14 bases between them.